This T cell receptor beta chain was sequenced during a study of cytomegalovirus exposure and HLA in healthy donors. Looking at the study overall: The 95 to 150 validation repertoires used a platform that matched the one used for the 500 to 700 first-cohort repertoires, as a later analysis reported. Study-level points and caveats: Rare TCR sequences dominated, though some public TCRs recurred in many donors. The study flagged about 150 TCR beta chains as cytomegalovirus-associated.

Profiled with immunoSEQ multiplex PCR; TCRdb holds only in-frame clones, not every one. The data hold approximately 140,000 clones, with around 86% observed a single time. Donors came from a validation cohort of over a hundred subjects, distinct from the first 666-subject cohort. Worth noting for this clone: Its antigen is undetermined.

The sequence was collected from a man aged 18 to 29 in good health and CMV-seropositive. The material sequenced was PBMCs.

CDR3 sequence (DNA): TGTGCCAGCAGTGCCCAGGGGGCTGGAGAGCAGTACTTC. Translating it yields CASSAQGAGEQYF. V usage is TRBV6-1 and J usage is TRBJ2-7, with 8 nucleotides matching TRBD1. The junction had 6 bases not matched to a gene; V was cut back by 4 bases and J by 7 bases. CDR1 and CDR2 from the germline V gene are MNHNS and SASEGT. This CDR3 contains 13 residues.